The clone carrying this T cell receptor (beta chain) was recorded a few times. Its antigen remains unidentified. These data belong to a study of T cells after yellow fever vaccination. The length of the CDR3 is 13 residues. V lost 3 bases, J lost 5 bases, and 10 bases lay in between. TCRdb processed the 5' RACE reads anew with MiXCR; each CDR3 protein has one entry. The sample includes about 120,000 distinct CDR3 sequences, almost 9% seen only once; the top ten take around 40%. Findings of the study overall: Secondary responses were weaker yet peaked faster, day 5 versus 15.

The source was CD8+ T cells sorted from PBMCs, collected on the day of the yellow fever booster vaccination. The chain employs TRBV12-3 or TRBV12-4 and TRBJ1-2; weak D call: TRBD1 (5 bases). The source of this sequence is a man aged 18 to 29 who received the YFV17D yellow fever vaccine. CDR3 nucleotides: TGTGCCAGCAGTTTTCGGGACGGATATGGCTACACCTTC. Translation gives CASSFRDGYGYTF.